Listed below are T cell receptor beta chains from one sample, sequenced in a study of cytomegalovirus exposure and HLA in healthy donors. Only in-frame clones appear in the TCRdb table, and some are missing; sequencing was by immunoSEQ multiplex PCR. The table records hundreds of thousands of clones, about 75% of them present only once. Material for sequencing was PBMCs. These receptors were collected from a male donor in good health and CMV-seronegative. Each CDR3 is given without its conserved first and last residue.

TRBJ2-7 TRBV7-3 ASSPEAYLDEQY
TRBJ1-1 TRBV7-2 ASSSPLRGRTEAF
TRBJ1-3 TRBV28 ASSTPQGNGNTIY
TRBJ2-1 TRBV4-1 ASSLTPGGTIAGGAYEQF
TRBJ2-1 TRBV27 ASSLGSGSSYNEQF
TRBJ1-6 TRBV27 ASARGQYNSPLH
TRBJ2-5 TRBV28 ASSFRSRGETQY
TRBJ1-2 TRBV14 ASSPKKTGGYGYT
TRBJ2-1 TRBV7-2 ASSLGNRLYNEQF
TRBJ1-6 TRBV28 ASSFLRGNSPLH
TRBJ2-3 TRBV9 ASSVGLEQY
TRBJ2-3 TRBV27 ASSSPSGVTDTQY
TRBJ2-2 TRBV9 ASSVVDRGMSGELF
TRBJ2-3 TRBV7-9 ASSSGGSTDTQY
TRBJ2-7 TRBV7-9 ASRVEEGRVYEQY
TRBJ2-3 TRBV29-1 SVGGGRGPKEQY
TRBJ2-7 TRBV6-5 ASSYSDPGEQY
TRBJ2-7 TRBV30 AWSPQGPEQY
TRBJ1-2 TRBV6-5 ASTYLRDRGGYT
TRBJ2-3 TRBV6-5 ASRGTGTDTQY
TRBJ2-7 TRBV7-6 ASRAGTGSSYEQY
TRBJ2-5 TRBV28 ASSFGGALETQY
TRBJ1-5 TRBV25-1 ASSERTGDSNQPQH
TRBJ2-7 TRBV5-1 ASALTTGGIDEQY
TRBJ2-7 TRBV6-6 ASSYSAGTYEQY
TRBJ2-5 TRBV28 ASSDQGTQETQY
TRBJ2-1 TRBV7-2 ASSLDFDNEQF
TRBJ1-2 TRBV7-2 ASARPGRGGGYT
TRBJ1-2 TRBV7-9 ASSPGQGYGYT
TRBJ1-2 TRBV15 ATSMGGRGYT
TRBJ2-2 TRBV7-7 ASSHNSGSGTGELF
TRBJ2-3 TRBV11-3 ASSRLRTDTQY
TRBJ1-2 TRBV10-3 AISPPGYDYGYT
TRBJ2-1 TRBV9 ASSVGGLAGANEQF
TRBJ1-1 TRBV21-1 ASSKNSGVLRNTEAF
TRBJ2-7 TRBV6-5 ASSPLTGEQY
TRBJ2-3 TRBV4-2 ASSQDRSLAGVTDTQY
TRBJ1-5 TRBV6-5 ASSYSAYQPQH
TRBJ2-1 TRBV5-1 ASIKTSGGALGVNEQF
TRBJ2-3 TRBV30 AWSVLLAGGLATDTQY
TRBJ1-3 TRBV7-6 ASSSQGSGNTIY
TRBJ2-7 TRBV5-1 ASSSPTGRSYEQY